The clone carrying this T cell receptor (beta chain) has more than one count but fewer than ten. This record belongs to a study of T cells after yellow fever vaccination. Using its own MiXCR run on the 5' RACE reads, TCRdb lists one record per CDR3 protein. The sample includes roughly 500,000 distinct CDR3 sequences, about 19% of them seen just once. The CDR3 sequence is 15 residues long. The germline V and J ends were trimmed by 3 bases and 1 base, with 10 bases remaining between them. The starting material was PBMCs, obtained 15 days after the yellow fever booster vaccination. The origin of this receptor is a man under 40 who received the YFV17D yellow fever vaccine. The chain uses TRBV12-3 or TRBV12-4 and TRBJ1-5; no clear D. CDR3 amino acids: CASSLEWMSNQPQHF. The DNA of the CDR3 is TGTGCCAGCAGTTTGGAATGGATGAGCAATCAGCCCCAGCATTTT.